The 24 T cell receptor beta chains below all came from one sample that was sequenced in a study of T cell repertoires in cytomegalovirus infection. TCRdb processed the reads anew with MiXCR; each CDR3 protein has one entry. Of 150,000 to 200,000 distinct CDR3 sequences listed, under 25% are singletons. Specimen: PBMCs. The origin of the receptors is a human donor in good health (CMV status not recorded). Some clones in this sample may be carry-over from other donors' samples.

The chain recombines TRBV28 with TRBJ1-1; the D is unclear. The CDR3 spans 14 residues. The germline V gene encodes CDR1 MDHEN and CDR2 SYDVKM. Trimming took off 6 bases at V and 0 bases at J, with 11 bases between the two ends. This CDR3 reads CASRPPRVNTEAFF. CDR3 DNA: TGTGCCAGCAGACCCCCAAGGGTGAACACTGAAGCTTTCTTT.

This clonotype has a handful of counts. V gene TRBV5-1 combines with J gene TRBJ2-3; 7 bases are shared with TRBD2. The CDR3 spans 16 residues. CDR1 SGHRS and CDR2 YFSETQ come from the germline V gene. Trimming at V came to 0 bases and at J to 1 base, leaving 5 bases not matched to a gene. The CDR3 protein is CASSLAGLAGTDTQYF. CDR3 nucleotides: TGCGCCAGCAGCTTGGCCGGTCTAGCGGGCACAGATACGCAGTATTTT.

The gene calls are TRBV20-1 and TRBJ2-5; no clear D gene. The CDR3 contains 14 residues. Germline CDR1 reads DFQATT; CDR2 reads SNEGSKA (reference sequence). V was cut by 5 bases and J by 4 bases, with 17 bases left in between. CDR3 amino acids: CSAPGWAPGETQYF. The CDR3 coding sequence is TGCAGTGCTCCCGGGTGGGCCCCCGGAGAGACCCAGTACTTC.

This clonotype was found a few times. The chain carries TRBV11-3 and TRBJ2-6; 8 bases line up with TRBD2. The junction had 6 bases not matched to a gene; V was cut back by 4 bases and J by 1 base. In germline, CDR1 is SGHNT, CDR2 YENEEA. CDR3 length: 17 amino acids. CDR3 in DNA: TGTGCCAGCAGCTCGGGACTAGTAAAGTCTGGGGCCAACGTCCTGACTTTC. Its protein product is CASSSGLVKSGANVLTF.

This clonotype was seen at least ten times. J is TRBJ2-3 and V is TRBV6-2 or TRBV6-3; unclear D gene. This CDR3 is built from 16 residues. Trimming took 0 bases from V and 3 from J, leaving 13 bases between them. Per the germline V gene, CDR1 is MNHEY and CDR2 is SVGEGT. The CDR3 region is CASSYSPIQGTDTQYF. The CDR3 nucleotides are TGTGCCAGCAGTTACTCGCCCATTCAAGGGACAGATACGCAGTATTTT.

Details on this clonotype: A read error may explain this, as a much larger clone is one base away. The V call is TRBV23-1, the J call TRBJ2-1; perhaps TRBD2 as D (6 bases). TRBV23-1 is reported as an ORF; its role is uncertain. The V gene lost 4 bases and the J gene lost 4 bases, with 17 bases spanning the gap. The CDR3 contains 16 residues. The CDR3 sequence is CASSPGRIAPYNEQFF. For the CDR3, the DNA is TGCGCCAGCAGTCCCGGGAGAATAGCCCCTTACAATGAGCAGTTCTTC.

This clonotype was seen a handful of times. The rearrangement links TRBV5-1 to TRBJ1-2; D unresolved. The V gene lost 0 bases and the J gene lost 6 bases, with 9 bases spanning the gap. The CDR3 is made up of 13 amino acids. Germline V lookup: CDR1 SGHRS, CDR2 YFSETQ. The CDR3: CASSLGFEDGYTF. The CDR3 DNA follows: TGCGCCAGCAGCTTGGGCTTCGAGGATGGCTACACCTTC.

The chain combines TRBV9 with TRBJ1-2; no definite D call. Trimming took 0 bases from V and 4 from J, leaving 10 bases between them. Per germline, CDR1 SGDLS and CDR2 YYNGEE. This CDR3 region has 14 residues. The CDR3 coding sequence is TGTGCCAGCAGCGTAGACCCTACAAGCTATGGCTACACCTTC. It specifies CASSVDPTSYGYTF.

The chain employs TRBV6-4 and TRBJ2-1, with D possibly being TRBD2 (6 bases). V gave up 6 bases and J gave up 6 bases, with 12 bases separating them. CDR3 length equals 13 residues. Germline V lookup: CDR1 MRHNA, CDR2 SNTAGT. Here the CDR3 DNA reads TGTGCCAGCAGAGGAGGGGAAAGCAATGAGCAGTTCTTC. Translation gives CASRGGESNEQFF.

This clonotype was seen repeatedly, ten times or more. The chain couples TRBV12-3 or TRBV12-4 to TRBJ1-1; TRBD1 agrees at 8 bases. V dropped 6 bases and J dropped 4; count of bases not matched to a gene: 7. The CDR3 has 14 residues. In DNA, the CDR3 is TGTGCCAGCAGGGGACAGGACCTCGGCACTGAAGCTTTCTTT. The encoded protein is CASRGQDLGTEAFF.

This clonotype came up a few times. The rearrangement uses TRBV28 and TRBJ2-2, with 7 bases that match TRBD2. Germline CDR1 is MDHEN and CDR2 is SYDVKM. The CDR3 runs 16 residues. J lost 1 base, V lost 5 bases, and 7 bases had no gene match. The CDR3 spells CASSRTSSGNTGELFF. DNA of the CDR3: TGTGCCAGCAGTCGAACCTCTAGCGGGAACACCGGGGAGCTGTTTTTT.

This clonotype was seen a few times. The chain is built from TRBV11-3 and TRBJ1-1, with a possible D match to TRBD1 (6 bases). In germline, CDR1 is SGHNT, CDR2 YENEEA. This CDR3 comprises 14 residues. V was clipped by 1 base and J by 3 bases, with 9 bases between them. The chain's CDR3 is CASSLVAGDTEAFF. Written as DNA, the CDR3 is TGTGCCAGCAGCTTAGTTGCAGGGGACACTGAAGCTTTCTTT. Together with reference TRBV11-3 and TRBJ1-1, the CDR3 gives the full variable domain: EAGVVQSPRYKIIEKKQPVAFWCNPISGHNTLYWYLQNLGQGPELLIRYENEEAVDDSQLPKDRFSAERLKGVDSTLKIQPAELGDSAVYLCASSLVAGDTEAFFGQGTRLTVV.

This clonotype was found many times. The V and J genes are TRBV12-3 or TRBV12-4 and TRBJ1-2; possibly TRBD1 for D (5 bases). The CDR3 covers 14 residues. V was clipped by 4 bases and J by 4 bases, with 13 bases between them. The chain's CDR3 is CASSSQGPVYGYTF. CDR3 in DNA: TGTGCCAGCAGTTCCCAGGGACCGGTCTATGGCTACACCTTC.

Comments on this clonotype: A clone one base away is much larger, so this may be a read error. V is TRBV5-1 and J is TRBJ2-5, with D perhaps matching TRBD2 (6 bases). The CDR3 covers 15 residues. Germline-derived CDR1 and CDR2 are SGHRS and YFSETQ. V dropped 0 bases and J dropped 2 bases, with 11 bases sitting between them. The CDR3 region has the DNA TGCGCCAGCAGCTTGGATGGGACTGTTCAAGAGACCCAGTACTTC. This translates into CASSLDGTVQETQYF.

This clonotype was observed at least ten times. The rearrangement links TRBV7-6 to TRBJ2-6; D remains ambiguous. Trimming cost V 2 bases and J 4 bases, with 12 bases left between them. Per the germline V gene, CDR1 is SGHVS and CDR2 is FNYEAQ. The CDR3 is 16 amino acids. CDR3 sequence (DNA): TGTGCCAGCAGCTTATTTGCTCGATCCGGGGCCAACGTCCTGACTTTC. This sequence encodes CASSLFARSGANVLTF.

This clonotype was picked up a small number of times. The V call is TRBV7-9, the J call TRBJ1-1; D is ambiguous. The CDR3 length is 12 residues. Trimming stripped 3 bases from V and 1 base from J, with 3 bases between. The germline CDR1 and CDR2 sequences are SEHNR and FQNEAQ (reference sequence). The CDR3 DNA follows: TGTGCCAGCAGCTTCCCGAACACTGAAGCTTTCTTT. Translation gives CASSFPNTEAFF.

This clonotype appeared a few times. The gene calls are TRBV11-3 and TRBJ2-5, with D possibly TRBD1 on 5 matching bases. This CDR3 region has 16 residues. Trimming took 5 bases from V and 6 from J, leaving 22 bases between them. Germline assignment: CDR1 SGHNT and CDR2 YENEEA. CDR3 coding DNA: TGTGCCAGCAGCCTCGGACACCGTACGGAGCAACAGACCCAGTACTTC. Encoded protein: CASSLGHRTEQQTQYF.

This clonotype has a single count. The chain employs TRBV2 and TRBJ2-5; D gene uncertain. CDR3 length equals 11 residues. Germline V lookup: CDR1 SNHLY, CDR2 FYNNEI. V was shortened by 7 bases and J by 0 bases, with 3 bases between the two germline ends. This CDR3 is CASTYQETQYF. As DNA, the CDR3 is TGTGCCAGCACGTACCAAGAGACCCAGTACTTC. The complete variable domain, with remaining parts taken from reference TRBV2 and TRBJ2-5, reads EPEVTQTPSHQVTQMGQEVILRCVPISNHLYFYWYRQILGQKVEFLVSFYNNEISEKSEIFDDQFSVERPDGSNFTLKIRSTKLEDSAMYFCASTYQETQYFGPGTRLLVL.

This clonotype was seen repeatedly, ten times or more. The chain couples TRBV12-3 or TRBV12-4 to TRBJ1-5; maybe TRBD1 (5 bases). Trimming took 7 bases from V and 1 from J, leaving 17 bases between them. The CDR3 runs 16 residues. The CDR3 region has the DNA TGTGCCAGCACACGTGGGGGAGGGACGAGCAATCAGCCCCAGCATTTT. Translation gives CASTRGGGTSNQPQHF.

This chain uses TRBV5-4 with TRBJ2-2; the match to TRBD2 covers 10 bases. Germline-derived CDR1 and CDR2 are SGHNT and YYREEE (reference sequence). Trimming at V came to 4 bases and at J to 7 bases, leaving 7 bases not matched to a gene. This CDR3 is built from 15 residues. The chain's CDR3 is CASSKLAGDIGELFF. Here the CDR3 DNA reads TGTGCCAGCAGCAAGCTAGCGGGAGATATCGGGGAGCTGTTTTTT.

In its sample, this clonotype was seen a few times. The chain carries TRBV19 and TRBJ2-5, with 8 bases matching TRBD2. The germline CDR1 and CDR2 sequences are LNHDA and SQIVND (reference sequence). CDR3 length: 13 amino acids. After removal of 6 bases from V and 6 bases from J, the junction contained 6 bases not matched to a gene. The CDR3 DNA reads TGTGCCAGTAGAAGCGGGGGCTTCAAGACCCAGTACTTC. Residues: CASRSGGFKTQYF.

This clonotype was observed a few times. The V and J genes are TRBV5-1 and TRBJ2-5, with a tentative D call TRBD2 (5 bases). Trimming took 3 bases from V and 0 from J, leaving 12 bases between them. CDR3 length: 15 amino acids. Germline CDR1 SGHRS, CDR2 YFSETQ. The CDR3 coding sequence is TGCGCCAGCAGCTCGATGGGAGATTACCAAGAGACCCAGTACTTC. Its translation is CASSSMGDYQETQYF.

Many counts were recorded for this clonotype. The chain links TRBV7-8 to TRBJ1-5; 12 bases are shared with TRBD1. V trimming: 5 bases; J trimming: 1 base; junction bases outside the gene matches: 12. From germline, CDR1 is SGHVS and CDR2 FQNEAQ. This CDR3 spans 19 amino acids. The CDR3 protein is CASSTPGTGGGLSNQPQHF. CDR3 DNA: TGTGCCAGCAGCACGCCCGGGACAGGGGGCGGCTTGAGCAATCAGCCCCAGCATTTT.

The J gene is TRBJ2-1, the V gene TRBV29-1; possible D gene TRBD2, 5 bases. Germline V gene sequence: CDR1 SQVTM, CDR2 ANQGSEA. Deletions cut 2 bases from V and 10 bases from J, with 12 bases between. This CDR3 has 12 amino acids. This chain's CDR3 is CSVELVPGEQFF. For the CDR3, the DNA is TGCAGCGTTGAATTGGTTCCGGGGGAGCAGTTCTTC.